This paragraph reports one TCR beta chain. What it recognizes is unknown. These data belong to a study of response to subunit inactivated influenza vaccine. Study-wide results and limits: There was a suggestion from the authors that each seasonal influenza vaccination recruits few new T cells.

TCRdb re-derived calls from the RT-PCR reads in MiXCR, one entry per CDR3 protein. This sample has 590,000 or so distinct CDR3 sequences, with about 15% found just once. Germline V CDR1 and CDR2: SNHLY, FYNNEI. This CDR3 comprises 14 residues. Deletions cut 2 bases from V and 3 bases from J, with 11 bases between. This sequence was found in a man between 50 and 59 years old who received an inactivated influenza vaccine. This material consisted of PBMCs from blood, taken around 15 days before vaccination. The V call is TRBV2, the J call TRBJ2-7, with D perhaps being TRBD1 or TRBD2 (5 bases each). CDR3 DNA sequence: TGTGCCAGCAGTGAATCCCCAGGGAGCTACGAGCAGTACTTC. Its protein product is CASSESPGSYEQYF. Based on the CDR3 plus reference TRBV2 and TRBJ2-7, the full variable domain is EPEVTQTPSHQVTQMGQEVILRCVPISNHLYFYWYRQILGQKVEFLVSFYNNEISEKSEIFDDQFSVERPDGSNFTLKIRSTKLEDSAMYFCASSESPGSYEQYFGPGTRLTVT.